Only one count was recorded for the clone carrying this TCR beta chain. What it binds is not known. Generated by immunoSEQ multiplex PCR, the TCRdb table keeps only in-frame clones and is missing some. The sample contains about 64,000 clones, 88% of which appear only once. The germline gives CDR1 LNHNV, CDR2 YYDKDF (reference sequence). Trimming shortened V by 5 bases and J by 4 bases, and 11 bases separated the two germline ends. The CDR3 is 13 amino acids. These data belong to a study of OX40 agonist ivuxolimab in advanced cancers. Study-level background: Patients treated during dose escalation were battling hepatocellular carcinoma, melanoma, renal cell or head and neck cancer. Subjects had a mean age of about 57 years, with a range of roughly 20 to 79; more than 75% were male. Findings and caveats of the study: At doses 0.1 to 3.0 mg/kg, CD4+ and CD8+ clones expanded.

The chain carries TRBV15 and TRBJ2-5; D unresolved. The sequences come from CD4+ or CD8+ T cells sorted from blood, collected in a trial of the OX40 agonist ivuxolimab. This TCR was sampled from an adult with an advanced solid tumor such as melanoma, head and neck, liver or kidney cancer. The CDR3: CATSLLMGETQYF. In DNA, the CDR3 is TGTGCCACCAGCCTCCTGATGGGAGAGACCCAGTACTTC.